Listed below are T cell receptor beta chains from one sample, sequenced in a study of T cells after yellow fever vaccination. TCRdb reprocessed the 5' RACE reads via MiXCR and lists one record per CDR3 protein. The sample lists a few hundred thousand distinct CDR3 sequences, about 8.3% occurring once. This specimen consisted of PBMCs, obtained roughly 47 days after the first yellow fever vaccination. All receptors come from a man aged 18-30 years who received the YFV17D yellow fever vaccine. CDR3s include the opening cysteine and the closing phenylalanine or tryptophan. A D gene is named only where the DNA matches it firmly. Part of the rows lack a size; the others show once, few, many or a class for expanded clones.

abundance	j_gene	d_gene	v_gene	CDR3nt	CDR3aa
medium-sized	TRBJ2-1	TRBD2	TRBV20-1	TGCAGTGCCAAGAACTCGGGGGGATACAATGAGCAGTTCTTC	CSAKNSGGYNEQFF
many	TRBJ2-3	.	TRBV12-3/TRBV12-4	TGTGCCAGCAGTTCTGGAGGGGGTACGCAGTATTTT	CASSSGGGTQYF
few	TRBJ2-2	TRBD2	TRBV20-1	TGCAGTGCTACGAAGCGGGGGGGATACACCGGGGAGCTGTTTTTT	CSATKRGGYTGELFF
many	TRBJ2-1	TRBD2	TRBV6-2/TRBV6-3	TGTGCCAGCAGTTATTTGACTAGCGGGGGGGCCGGTGATGAGCAGTTCTTC	CASSYLTSGGAGDEQFF
.	TRBJ2-7	.	TRBV5-1	TGCGCCAGCAACCAAGGAGGACGGAACTACGAGCAGTACTTC	CASNQGGRNYEQYF
.	TRBJ1-1	.	TRBV12-3/TRBV12-4	TGTGCCAGCAGCCTTTGGGCCACTGAAGCTTTCTTT	CASSLWATEAFF
.	TRBJ2-5	.	TRBV28	TGTGCCAGCCGTCAGGGGGGCTCCTACCAAGAGACCCAGTACTTC	CASRQGGSYQETQYF
few	TRBJ2-5	.	TRBV6-2/TRBV6-3	TGTGCCAGCAGATGGAAGCCCGCTGTTAACGTGATCCAAGAGACCCAGTACTTC	CASRWKPAVNVIQETQYF
many	TRBJ1-2	TRBD1	TRBV5-5	TGTGCCAGCAGCGGGACAGGGGATTATGGCTACACCTTC	CASSGTGDYGYTF
.	TRBJ2-3	.	TRBV5-4	TGTGCCAGCAGCTTTCCGGGGCTCCTTACGGATACGCAGTATTTT	CASSFPGLLTDTQYF
.	TRBJ2-7	TRBD1	TRBV5-1	TGCGCCAGCAGCTTACAGGGGCCTCTTGAGGAGCAGTACTTC	CASSLQGPLEEQYF
.	TRBJ1-1	TRBD1	TRBV10-3	TGTGCCATCAGTGGAGGACAGGGGGTGAAATACACTGAAGCTTTCTTT	CAISGGQGVKYTEAFF
.	TRBJ2-4	.	TRBV7-2	TGTGCCAGCAGCTTAAACAATCTCGGAAACATTCAGTACTTC	CASSLNNLGNIQYF
few	TRBJ2-3	TRBD2	TRBV7-6	TGTGCCAGCAGCTTAAGGCGGGGGGCTAGCACAGATACGCAGTATTTT	CASSLRRGASTDTQYF
few	TRBJ2-1	TRBD2	TRBV20-1	TGCAGTGCTCTAGCGGGCGGGACATCCTACAATGAGCAGTTCTTC	CSALAGGTSYNEQFF
many	TRBJ2-6	.	TRBV11-2	TGTGCCAGCAGCTTAGCAGGGGTGCACGTCCTGACTTTC	CASSLAGVHVLTF
.	TRBJ1-6	.	TRBV7-8	TGTGCCAGCAGCCGTACCTCGGGGGGTAATTCACCCCTCCACTTT	CASSRTSGGNSPLHF
.	TRBJ2-4	.	TRBV7-2	TGTGCCAGCAGCTTAGGGACAGCCAAAAACATTCAGTACTTC	CASSLGTAKNIQYF
.	TRBJ2-7	.	TRBV5-1	TGCGCCAGCAGCACAACAGGTGGTCCCTACGAGCAGTACTTC	CASSTTGGPYEQYF
.	TRBJ2-1	TRBD1	TRBV11-2	TGTGCCAGCAGCTTAGTCGGACAGGGGACCAATGAGCAGTTCTTC	CASSLVGQGTNEQFF